This T cell receptor beta chain was captured in a study of beta chain features in type 1 diabetes. Study-level background: On cell yields, gender and age, patients and healthy donors were similar.

Study results and caveats: Junctions at VDJ sites from type 1 diabetes patients had fewer insertions and more deletions. Type 1 diabetes patients showed a moderate but significant shortening of TCRB CDR3s in all four CD4+ subsets.

This clone occurred a few times. Its specificity is not known. J gave up 10 bases and V 3 bases, and 3 bases lay outside the gene matches. This CDR3 spans 12 amino acids. Blood was drawn once from each donor into heparinised tubes. The draws averaged around 0.12 L. The authors reverse transcribed all of the isolated RNA, so sequencing captured expressed TCRB transcripts. TCRdb keeps only in-frame clones here, not all; method: immunoSEQ multiplex PCR. The data hold more than 250,000 clones, with 15% observed a single time. Sequencing used naive CD4+ T cells from blood. The rearrangement links TRBV23-1 to TRBJ1-1; 9 bases map to TRBD1. TRBV23-1 is filed as an ORF, its function uncertain. This TCR came from a man aged 18 to 29 with type 1 diabetes. As DNA, the CDR3 is TGCGCCAGCAGTCAGCGGACAGGGGCAGCTTTCTTT. It codes for CASSQRTGAAFF.